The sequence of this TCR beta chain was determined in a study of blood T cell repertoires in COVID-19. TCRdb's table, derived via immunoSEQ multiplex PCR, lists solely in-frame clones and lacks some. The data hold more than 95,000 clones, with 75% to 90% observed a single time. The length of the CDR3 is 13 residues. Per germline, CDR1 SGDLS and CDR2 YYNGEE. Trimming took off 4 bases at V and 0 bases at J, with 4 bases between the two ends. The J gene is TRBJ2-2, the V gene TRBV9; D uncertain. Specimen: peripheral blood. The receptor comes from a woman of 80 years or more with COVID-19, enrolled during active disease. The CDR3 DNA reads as TGTGCCAGCAGCCCCTCGAACACCGGGGAGCTGTTTTTT. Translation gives CASSPSNTGELFF.